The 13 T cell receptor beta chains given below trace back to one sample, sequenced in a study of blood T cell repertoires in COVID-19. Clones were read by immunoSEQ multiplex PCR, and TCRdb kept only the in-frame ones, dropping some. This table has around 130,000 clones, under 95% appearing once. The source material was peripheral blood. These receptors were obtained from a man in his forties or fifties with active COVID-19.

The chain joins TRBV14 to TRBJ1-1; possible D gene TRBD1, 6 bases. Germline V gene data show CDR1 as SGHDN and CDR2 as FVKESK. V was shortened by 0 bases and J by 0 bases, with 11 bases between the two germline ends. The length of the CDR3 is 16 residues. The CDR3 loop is CASSQDLGAVNTEAFF. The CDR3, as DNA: TGTGCCAGCAGCCAAGATTTGGGGGCCGTGAACACTGAAGCTTTCTTT.

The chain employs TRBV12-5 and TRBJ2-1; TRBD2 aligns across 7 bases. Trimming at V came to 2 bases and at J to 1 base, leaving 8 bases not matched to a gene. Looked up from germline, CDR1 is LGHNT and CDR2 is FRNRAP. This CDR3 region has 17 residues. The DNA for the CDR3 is TGTGCTAGTGGTTTGAACTCTGGCGGGAGTTCCTACAATGAGCAGTTCTTC. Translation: CASGLNSGGSSYNEQFF.

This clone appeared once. CDR3 region: CASRTGETQYF. The CDR3 nucleotides read TGTGCCAGCCGAACGGGAGAGACCCAGTACTTC. V and J are TRBV2 and TRBJ2-5; D gene unclear. V lost 8 bases and J 4 bases, leaving 8 bases between the germline ends. Germline CDR1 is SNHLY and CDR2 is FYNNEI. This CDR3 region has 11 residues.

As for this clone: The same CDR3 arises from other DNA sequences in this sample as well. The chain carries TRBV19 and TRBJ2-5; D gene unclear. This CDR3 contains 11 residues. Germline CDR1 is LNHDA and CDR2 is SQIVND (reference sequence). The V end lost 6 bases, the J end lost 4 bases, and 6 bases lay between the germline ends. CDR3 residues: CASSNSETQYF. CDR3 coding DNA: TGTGCCAGTAGCAACTCAGAGACCCAGTACTTC.

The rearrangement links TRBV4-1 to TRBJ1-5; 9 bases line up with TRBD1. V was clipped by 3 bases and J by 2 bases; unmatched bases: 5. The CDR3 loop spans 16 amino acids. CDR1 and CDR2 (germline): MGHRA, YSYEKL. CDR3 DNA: TGCGCCAGCAGCCAGTCGACAGGGGGGGGCAATCAGCCCCAGCATTTT. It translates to CASSQSTGGGNQPQHF.

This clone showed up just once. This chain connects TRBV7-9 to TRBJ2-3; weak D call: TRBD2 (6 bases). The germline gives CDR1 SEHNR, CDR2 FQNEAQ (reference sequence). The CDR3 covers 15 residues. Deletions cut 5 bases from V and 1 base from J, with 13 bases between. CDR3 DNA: TGTGCCAGCAGCCTACGGAGGGCCGGCACAGATACGCAGTATTTT. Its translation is CASSLRRAGTDTQYF.

In nucleotides, the CDR3 is TGCGCCAGCAGCTCCACCTCGGGAGACGAGACCCAGTACTTC. The encoded protein is CASSSTSGDETQYF. The chain couples TRBV5-1 to TRBJ2-5; a weak D match, TRBD2 (6 bases). This CDR3 is built from 14 residues. Germline values: CDR1 SGHRS, CDR2 YFSETQ. V shed 3 bases and J shed 5 bases, with 14 bases lying between them.

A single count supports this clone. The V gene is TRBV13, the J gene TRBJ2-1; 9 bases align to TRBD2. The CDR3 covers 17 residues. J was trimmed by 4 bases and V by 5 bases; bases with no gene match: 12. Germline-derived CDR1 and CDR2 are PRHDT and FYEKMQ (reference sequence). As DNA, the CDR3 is TGTGCCAGCAGCCGACGGGCCCTAGCGGGATTATACAATGAGCAGTTCTTC. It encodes CASSRRALAGLYNEQFF.

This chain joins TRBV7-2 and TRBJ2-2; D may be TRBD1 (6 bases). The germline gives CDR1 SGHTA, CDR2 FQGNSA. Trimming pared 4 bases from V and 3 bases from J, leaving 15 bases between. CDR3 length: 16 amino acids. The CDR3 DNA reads TGTGCCAGCAGCTCACAGGGACCCGCCGACACCGGGGAGCTGTTTTTT. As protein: CASSSQGPADTGELFF.

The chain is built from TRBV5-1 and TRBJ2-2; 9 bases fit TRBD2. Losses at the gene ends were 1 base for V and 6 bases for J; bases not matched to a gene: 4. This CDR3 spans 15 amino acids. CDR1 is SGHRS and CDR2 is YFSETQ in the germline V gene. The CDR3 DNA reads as TGCGCCAGCAGCTTGACGGGACTAGCCGCCGGGGAGCTGTTTTTT. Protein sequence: CASSLTGLAAGELFF.

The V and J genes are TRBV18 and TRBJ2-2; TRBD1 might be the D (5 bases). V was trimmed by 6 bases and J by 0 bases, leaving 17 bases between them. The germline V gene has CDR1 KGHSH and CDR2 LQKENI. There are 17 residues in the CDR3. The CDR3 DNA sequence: TGTGCCAGCTCCCTAACACGGACAATTACGAACACCGGGGAGCTGTTTTTT. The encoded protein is CASSLTRTITNTGELFF.

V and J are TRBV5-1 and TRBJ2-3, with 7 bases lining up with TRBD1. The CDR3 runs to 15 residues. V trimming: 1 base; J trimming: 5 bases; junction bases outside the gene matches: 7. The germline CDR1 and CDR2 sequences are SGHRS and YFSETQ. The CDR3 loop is CASSLRPSGGDTQYF. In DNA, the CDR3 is TGCGCCAGCAGCTTGCGACCGTCAGGGGGAGATACGCAGTATTTT.

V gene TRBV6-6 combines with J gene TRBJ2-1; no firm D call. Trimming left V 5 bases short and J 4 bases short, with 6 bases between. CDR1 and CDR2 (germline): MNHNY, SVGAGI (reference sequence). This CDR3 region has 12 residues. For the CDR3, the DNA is TGTGCCAGCAGTCCCCCATACAATGAGCAGTTCTTC. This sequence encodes CASSPPYNEQFF.